The sequence of this T cell receptor beta chain was determined in a study of T-cell memory formation after mild COVID-19. This clonotype was detected a few times. This CDR3 region has 15 residues. Trimming removed 5 bases from V and 5 bases from J, with 18 bases in between. Germline CDR1 SGHAT, CDR2 FQNNGV. TCRdb ran MiXCR on the 5' RACE reads and lists one entry per CDR3 protein. The sample holds 110,000 or so distinct CDR3 sequences, about 20% seen once. The chain uses TRBV11-2 and TRBJ2-5, with D possibly matching TRBD1 (7 bases). The receptor was derived from a man younger than 30 who had mild COVID-19 (a few samples of this study predate the infection). Cell type and time point are not known. The sample comprised PBMCs or a T cell subset sorted from them (not recorded which). The CDR3 loop reads CASSPSLGGQETQYF. The DNA of the CDR3 is TGTGCCAGCAGCCCTTCCCTCGGGGGACAGGAGACCCAGTACTTC.